A selection of T cell receptor beta chains follows, all from one sample in a study of response to subunit inactivated influenza vaccine. TCRdb passed the RT-PCR reads through MiXCR, listing each CDR3 protein once. The repertoire holds over 800,000 distinct CDR3 sequences, with around 21% as singletons. Sequences were derived from PBMCs from blood, sampled about 5 days after vaccination. The source of these receptors is a man between 45 and 60 years old who received an inactivated influenza vaccine. Each CDR3 is given with its conserved first and last residue. D genes are given only for firm matches. Size values are once, few and many counts, or a class for expanded clones, and some rows have none.

TRBJ2-7	14	few	-	TRBV18	CASSPPERGREQYF	TGTGCCAGCTCACCACCGGAGAGGGGTCGCGAGCAGTACTTC
TRBJ2-2	13	-	-	TRBV6-2/TRBV6-3	CASSIMRTGELFF	TGTGCCAGCAGTATTATGAGGACCGGGGAGCTGTTTTTT
TRBJ1-1	13	many	-	TRBV6-1	CASRSPKAPEAFF	TGTGCCAGCAGATCCCCAAAGGCTCCTGAAGCTTTCTTT
TRBJ1-6	15	-	TRBD1	TRBV7-2	CASVRYRDSNSPLHF	TGTGCCAGCGTACGGTACCGGGACAGTAATTCACCCCTCCACTTT
TRBJ2-1	15	few	TRBD1	TRBV6-2/TRBV6-3	CASRLPTGPYNEQFF	TGTGCCAGCAGACTTCCGACAGGGCCCTACAATGAGCAGTTCTTC
TRBJ1-2	14	many	-	TRBV4-3	CASSQDWREGGYTF	TGCGCCAGCAGCCAAGATTGGAGGGAAGGAGGCTACACCTTC
TRBJ2-7	13	-	-	TRBV7-6	CASSGGIGYEQYF	TGTGCCAGCAGCGGTGGAATCGGCTACGAGCAGTACTTC
TRBJ1-5	12	few	-	TRBV6-5	CASGTSNQPQHF	TGTGCCAGCGGGACTAGCAATCAGCCCCAGCATTTT
TRBJ1-6	13	-	-	TRBV5-1	CASSGPRGSPLHF	TGCGCCAGCAGCGGGCCAAGGGGATCACCCCTCCACTTT
TRBJ1-2	14	few	TRBD1	TRBV12-3/TRBV12-4	CASRQGSPQDGYTF	TGTGCCAGCCGACAGGGGTCACCTCAAGATGGCTACACCTTC
TRBJ2-3	12	-	-	TRBV7-9	CASSRPGHTQYF	TGTGCCAGCAGCCGACCCGGGCATACGCAGTATTTT
TRBJ2-1	20	-	TRBD2	TRBV4-2	CASSQDDGTSVFETYNEQFF	TGTGCCAGCAGCCAAGATGATGGGACTAGCGTTTTTGAGACCTACAATGAGCAGTTCTTC
TRBJ1-6	13	-	TRBD1	TRBV27	CASRFRGNSPLHF	TGTGCCAGCAGGTTCAGGGGGAATTCACCCCTCCACTTT
TRBJ2-5	15	few	TRBD1	TRBV7-2	CASSDRDRVLKTQYF	TGTGCCAGCAGCGACCGGGACAGGGTATTGAAGACCCAGTACTTC
TRBJ2-7	15	few	-	TRBV7-2	CASSPSSGYSHEQYF	TGTGCCAGCAGCCCCAGTAGCGGATATTCCCACGAGCAGTACTTC
TRBJ1-2	14	-	-	TRBV4-3	CASSQDRALGGYTF	TGCGCCAGCAGCCAAGATAGGGCTCTGGGGGGCTACACCTTC
TRBJ2-7	14	few	-	TRBV7-2	CASSLTDYTYEQYF	TGTGCCAGCAGCTTAACGGATTACACCTACGAGCAGTACTTC
TRBJ2-3	13	-	-	TRBV15	CATVAGATDTQYF	TGTGCCACTGTGGCGGGGGCCACAGATACGCAGTATTTT
TRBJ2-2	16	-	TRBD1	TRBV12-3/TRBV12-4	CASSGQGNSGTGELFF	TGTGCCAGCAGTGGACAGGGAAACTCAGGCACCGGGGAGCTGTTTTTT
TRBJ2-3	15	few	-	TRBV6-5	CASSYRASVTDTQYF	TGTGCCAGCAGTTACCGGGCGTCCGTCACAGATACGCAGTATTTT
TRBJ2-2	16	few	-	TRBV5-1	CASSRARTTNTGELFF	TGCGCCAGCAGCCGGGCCCGGACAACGAACACCGGGGAGCTGTTTTTT
TRBJ2-1	15	-	-	TRBV7-3	CASSRLSSSYNEQFF	TGTGCCAGCAGCAGGCTATCCAGCTCCTACAATGAGCAGTTCTTC
TRBJ2-1	12	few	-	TRBV25-1	CASKERGNEQFF	TGTGCCAGTAAAGAAAGGGGCAATGAGCAGTTCTTC
TRBJ2-7	16	-	-	TRBV7-8	CASSLARGSPAYEQYF	TGTGCCAGCAGCTTAGCGCGGGGCAGCCCTGCCTACGAGCAGTACTTC
TRBJ1-4	17	-	TRBD1	TRBV7-6	CASILTRWTGGNEKLFF	TGTGCCAGCATCTTAACTAGATGGACAGGCGGGAATGAAAAACTGTTTTTT
TRBJ1-2	13	-	TRBD1	TRBV20-1	CSARTDRDYGYTF	TGCAGTGCTAGGACTGACAGGGACTATGGCTACACCTTC
TRBJ2-2	16	many	TRBD1	TRBV12-3/TRBV12-4	CASRRPGQGVTGELFF	TGTGCCAGCAGAAGACCGGGACAGGGGGTCACCGGGGAGCTGTTTTTT
TRBJ1-1	14	-	-	TRBV6-1	CASRVRGQDTEAFF	TGTGCCAGCAGGGTGCGGGGGCAGGACACTGAAGCTTTCTTT
TRBJ2-1	16	-	TRBD2	TRBV5-4	CASSLVRGGGYNEQFF	TGTGCCAGCAGCTTGGTCCGGGGGGGAGGCTACAATGAGCAGTTCTTC
TRBJ2-1	16	few	TRBD1	TRBV24-1	CATSDSFRGQDNEQFF	TGTGCCACCAGTGATTCCTTTAGGGGACAGGACAATGAGCAGTTCTTC
TRBJ1-2	13	few	TRBD1	TRBV6-2/TRBV6-3	CASSHPTGGGYTF	TGTGCCAGCAGTCACCCGACAGGGGGTGGCTACACCTTC
TRBJ2-3	13	-	-	TRBV20-1	CSARAGRTDTQYF	TGCAGTGCTAGAGCCGGGCGCACAGATACGCAGTATTTT
TRBJ2-7	15	-	TRBD1	TRBV20-1	CSARAEGQGLYEQYF	TGCAGTGCTAGAGCTGAGGGACAGGGCCTTTACGAGCAGTACTTC
TRBJ2-2	14	-	-	TRBV24-1	CATSAPTGTGELFF	TGTGCCACCAGTGCTCCTACAGGGACGGGGGAGCTGTTTTTT
TRBJ1-1	12	few	-	TRBV24-1	CAMDSYNTEAFF	TGTGCCATGGACAGCTATAACACTGAAGCTTTCTTT
TRBJ2-1	15	few	-	TRBV12-3/TRBV12-4	CASSVAASSYNEQFF	TGTGCCAGTAGCGTAGCGGCCAGCTCCTACAATGAGCAGTTCTTC
TRBJ2-4	15	few	TRBD2	TRBV20-1	CSARLASGAKNIQYF	TGCAGTGCTAGATTGGCTAGCGGGGCCAAAAACATTCAGTACTTC
TRBJ2-5	15	-	-	TRBV4-2	CASSRTGRGEETQYF	TGTGCCAGCAGCCGAACCGGGAGAGGGGAAGAGACCCAGTACTTC
TRBJ1-4	15	few	-	TRBV10-3	CAISDGVHLGEKLFF	TGTGCCATCAGTGACGGAGTGCATTTGGGTGAAAAACTGTTTTTT
TRBJ2-7	15	few	-	TRBV28	CASTSPVGGRYEQYF	TGTGCCAGCACCTCCCCCGTGGGGGGCCGCTACGAGCAGTACTTC
TRBJ2-7	16	-	-	TRBV6-1	CASSPTSIPFSYEQYF	TGTGCCAGCAGCCCCACCTCGATTCCCTTCTCCTACGAGCAGTACTTC
TRBJ1-1	12	-	-	TRBV4-1	CASGKAGLEAFF	TGCGCCAGCGGAAAAGCCGGGCTTGAAGCTTTCTTT
TRBJ1-5	14	-	TRBD1	TRBV18	CASSPDRLDQPQHF	TGTGCCAGCTCACCGGACAGGCTCGATCAGCCCCAGCATTTT
TRBJ2-5	13	many	-	TRBV20-1	CSARDVGVETQYF	TGCAGTGCTAGAGATGTCGGGGTAGAGACCCAGTACTTC
TRBJ1-1	16	few	-	TRBV12-3/TRBV12-4	CASSLGSYMLNTEAFF	TGTGCCAGCAGTTTAGGATCTTATATGTTGAACACTGAAGCTTTCTTT
TRBJ2-7	14	-	-	TRBV4-1	CASSPTLGFYEQYF	TGCGCCAGCAGCCCCACTCTGGGCTTCTACGAGCAGTACTTC
TRBJ2-7	14	few	-	TRBV4-1	CASSQKMGTYEQYF	TGCGCCAGCAGCCAAAAGATGGGGACCTACGAGCAGTACTTC
TRBJ2-3	13	-	-	TRBV28	CATAGRGTDTQYF	TGTGCCACCGCAGGGAGAGGGACCGATACGCAGTATTTT
TRBJ2-1	15	-	TRBD2	TRBV11-2	CASSLVGGGPNEQFF	TGTGCCAGCAGCTTAGTTGGGGGAGGGCCTAATGAGCAGTTCTTC
TRBJ2-7	14	few	-	TRBV7-6	CASSPSPAHYEQYF	TGTGCCAGCAGCCCGAGTCCGGCCCACTACGAGCAGTACTTC
TRBJ2-7	16	few	-	TRBV5-1	CASSLAPGTAPYEQYF	TGCGCCAGCAGCTTGGCCCCGGGCACAGCGCCCTACGAGCAGTACTTC
TRBJ1-4	15	-	TRBD1	TRBV3-1	CASSPPGGGSEKLFF	TGTGCCAGCAGCCCCCCAGGGGGAGGTAGTGAAAAACTGTTTTTT
TRBJ2-7	14	-	-	TRBV28	CASSLFRGRYEQYF	TGTGCCAGCAGTTTATTCAGGGGCCGATACGAGCAGTACTTC
TRBJ2-3	15	-	-	TRBV28	CASSRTTESGDTQYF	TGTGCCAGCAGTCGTACGACAGAATCCGGGGATACGCAGTATTTT